The TCR beta chain described here comes from a study of T cell responses to AZD1222 COVID-19 vaccine. Study-wide results and caveats: The span of vaccine-associated CD4 TCRs extended across spike, with dominance at 160-218 and 743-854.

A note on this clone: The target antigen is unknown.

The CDR3 has 15 amino acids. V shed 1 base and J shed 1 base, with 8 bases lying between them. Germline CDR1 is LGHDT and CDR2 is YNNKEL (reference sequence). The data were produced by immunoSEQ multiplex PCR, yet TCRdb's version contains in-frame clones alone and is incomplete. The table records 100,000 or so clones, 90% to 95% of them present only once. This clonotype was sampled from an adult in good health. The source material was peripheral blood, sampled on day 0 of AZD1222 vaccination. This chain joins TRBV3-1 (or the pseudogene TRBV3-2) and TRBJ1-5; no reliable D call. The CDR3 DNA reads TGTGCCAGCAGCCAAGGATCGACCAGCAATCAGCCCCAGCATTTT. It codes for CASSQGSTSNQPQHF.